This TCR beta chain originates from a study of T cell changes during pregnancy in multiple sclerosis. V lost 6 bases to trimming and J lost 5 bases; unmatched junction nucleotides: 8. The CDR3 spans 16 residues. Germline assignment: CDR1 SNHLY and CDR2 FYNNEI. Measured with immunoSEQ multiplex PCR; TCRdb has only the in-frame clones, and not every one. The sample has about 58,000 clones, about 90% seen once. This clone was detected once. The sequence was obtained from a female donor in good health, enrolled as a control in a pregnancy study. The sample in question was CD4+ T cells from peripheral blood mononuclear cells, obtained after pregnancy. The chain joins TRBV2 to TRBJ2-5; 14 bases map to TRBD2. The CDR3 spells CASSVQGLAGVETQYF. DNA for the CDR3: TGTGCCAGCAGCGTACAGGGACTAGCGGGGGTTGAGACCCAGTACTTC.